One and the same sample provided the 21 T cell receptor beta chains below, sequenced in a study of T cell responses to AZD1222 COVID-19 vaccine. Sequencing was performed with immunoSEQ multiplex PCR; in TCRdb, only in-frame clones are kept and a portion is missing. Found here are 110,000 or so clones, about 88% of them singletons; the top ten hold 3%. The sequencing used peripheral blood, collected 28 days after the second AZD1222 dose. These receptors were taken from an adult who received the AZD1222 COVID-19 vaccine.

The chain employs TRBV6-2 or TRBV6-3 and TRBJ1-6; weak D call: TRBD1 (6 bases). The CDR3 contains 17 residues. Germline V gene sequence: CDR1 MNHEY, CDR2 SVGEGT. Trimming removed 0 bases at V and 6 bases at J, with 15 bases between. CDR3 sequence (DNA): TGTGCCAGCAGTTACTCGAGAGGGGGGGCACGTAATTCACCCCTCCACTTT. It codes for CASSYSRGGARNSPLHF.

The chain employs TRBV5-1 and TRBJ1-2; D call uncertain. Trimming took off 2 bases at V and 2 bases at J, with 10 bases between the two ends. The CDR3 length is 14 residues. CDR1 SGHRS and CDR2 YFSETQ come from the germline V gene. The CDR3 sequence is CASSLQSTNYGYTF. The DNA of the CDR3 is TGCGCCAGCAGCTTACAGAGCACCAACTATGGCTACACCTTC.

The chain joins TRBV10-3 to TRBJ2-3; 12 nucleotides match TRBD2. Unmatched junction bases numbered 1, after V lost 3 bases and J lost 3 bases. The CDR3 covers 15 residues. The germline CDR1 and CDR2 sequences are ENHRY and SYGVKD. CDR3 region: CAISDGTSGTDTQYF. In DNA form, the CDR3 reads TGTGCCATCAGTGACGGGACTAGCGGGACAGATACGCAGTATTTT.

The rearrangement uses TRBV24-1 and TRBJ2-3; no definite D call. The length of the CDR3 is 16 residues. V lost 1 base and J lost 1, with 11 bases in between. In germline, CDR1 is KGHDR, CDR2 SFDVKD. CDR3 loop: CATSDLGRSGTDTQYF. In DNA, the CDR3 is TGTGCCACCAGTGATTTAGGGCGGAGTGGCACAGATACGCAGTATTTT.

V is TRBV10-2 and J is TRBJ1-1; TRBD1 aligns across 7 bases. Per germline, CDR1 WSHSY and CDR2 SAAADI. This CDR3 spans 14 amino acids. With V trimmed by 6 bases and J by 1 base, 5 bases remained unmatched. The CDR3 region has the DNA TGCGCCAGCAGACAACAGGGGAGGAACACTGAAGCTTTCTTT. It is translated as CASRQQGRNTEAFF.

The V call is TRBV3-1 (or the pseudogene TRBV3-2), the J call TRBJ2-7, with D possibly being TRBD2 (7 bases). Germline V lookup: CDR1 LGHDT, CDR2 YNNKEL (reference sequence). Between the trimmed V and J ends, which lost 0 bases and 2 bases, there was a span of 20 bases. The length of the CDR3 is 18 residues. The CDR3, as DNA: TGTGCCAGCAGCCAAGATAGTGGCGGGGGCCCTCCTCCCTACGAGCAGTACTTC. This codes for CASSQDSGGGPPPYEQYF.

This chain joins TRBV28 and TRBJ1-1; no reliable D call. V dropped 2 bases and J dropped 8 bases, with 6 bases sitting between them. This CDR3 is 11 amino acids long. Germline CDR1 and CDR2: MDHEN and SYDVKM. For the CDR3, the DNA is TGTGCCAGCAGTTTAGGGTCAGAAGCTTTCTTT. This translates into CASSLGSEAFF.

J is TRBJ1-3 and V is TRBV19; 10 positions match TRBD1. V lost 7 bases to trimming and J lost 4 bases; unmatched junction nucleotides: 7. Germline CDR1 LNHDA, CDR2 SQIVND (reference sequence). The CDR3 contains 15 residues. The CDR3, as DNA: TGTGCCAGTACCGAAAGGGACAGGGGAGGAAACACCATATATTTT. This codes for CASTERDRGGNTIYF.

Only one count was recorded for this clone. The chain has TRBV2 and TRBJ2-1; D is perhaps TRBD2 (6 bases). This CDR3 contains 16 residues. Trimming took off 4 bases at V and 3 bases at J, with 16 bases between the two ends. Germline loops: CDR1 SNHLY, CDR2 FYNNEI. Here the CDR3 reads CASSVGRSSVYNEQFF. The DNA of the CDR3 is TGTGCCAGCAGTGTGGGAAGATCTAGCGTCTACAATGAGCAGTTCTTC.

This sequence joins TRBV13 and TRBJ1-1; 7 positions match TRBD1. The CDR3 contains 15 residues. Germline lookup yields CDR1 PRHDT and CDR2 FYEKMQ (reference sequence). The J segment lost 0 bases and the V segment lost 5 bases, leaving 6 bases of the junction unmatched. The CDR3 loop reads CASSLMDRLNTEAFF. Here the CDR3 DNA reads TGTGCCAGCAGCCTCATGGACAGGTTGAACACTGAAGCTTTCTTT.

The chain joins TRBV5-1 to TRBJ2-7, with a possible D match to TRBD2 (6 bases). The CDR3 length is 13 residues. CDR1 and CDR2 (germline): SGHRS, YFSETQ. Trimming removed 2 bases at V and 5 bases at J, with 11 bases between. The CDR3 region is CASSFGGGNEQYF. CDR3 in DNA: TGCGCCAGCAGCTTCGGGGGAGGCAACGAGCAGTACTTC. Looking up the rest from reference TRBV5-1 and TRBJ2-7 gives the full variable domain: KAGVTQTPRYLIKTRGQQVTLSCSPISGHRSVSWYQQTPGQGLQFLFEYFSETQRNKGNFPGRFSGRQFSNSRSEMNVSTLELGDSALYLCASSFGGGNEQYFGPGTRLTVT.

This clone occurred many times. This chain joins TRBV7-2 and TRBJ2-3, with D uncertain. Trimming took 7 bases from V and 9 from J, leaving 20 bases between them. This CDR3 spans 14 amino acids. CDR1 is SGHTA, CDR2 FQGNSA, per germline. In DNA, the CDR3 is TGTGCCAGCATTCCCACAGATTGGGTAGGCACGCAGTATTTT. Encoded protein: CASIPTDWVGTQYF. Complete variable domain (other parts from reference TRBV7-2 and TRBJ2-3): GAGVSQSPSNKVTEKGKDVELRCDPISGHTALYWYRQSLGQGLEFLIYFQGNSAPDKSGLPSDRFSAERTGGSVSTLTIQRTQQEDSAVYLCASIPTDWVGTQYFGPGTRLTVL.

V usage is TRBV7-3 and J usage is TRBJ2-2; 7 positions agree with TRBD2. The CDR3 is 16 residues long. The V segment lost 5 bases and the J segment 1 base; nucleotides outside the gene matches: 7. Germline lookup yields CDR1 SGHTA and CDR2 FQGTGA. CDR3 nucleotide sequence: TGTGCCAGCAGCCGGAAAGCGGGACTGAACACCGGGGAGCTGTTTTTT. The encoded protein is CASSRKAGLNTGELFF.

This chain joins TRBV11-3 and TRBJ2-3, with D possibly TRBD1 on 5 matching bases. The CDR3 has 14 residues. Germline V lookup: CDR1 SGHNT, CDR2 YENEEA. Trimming took off 7 bases at V and 3 bases at J, with 14 bases between the two ends. CDR3 sequence: CASTGARGTDTQYF. In DNA form, the CDR3 reads TGTGCCAGCACTGGGGCAAGGGGAACAGATACGCAGTATTTT.

This chain uses TRBV28 with TRBJ2-2, with a tentative D call TRBD2 (6 bases). Trimming removed 3 bases from V and 4 bases from J, with 12 bases in between. The CDR3 spans 15 residues. Germline lookup yields CDR1 MDHEN and CDR2 SYDVKM. The CDR3 sequence is CASSFSGVGTGELFF. The CDR3 bases are TGTGCCAGCAGTTTTTCGGGGGTAGGCACCGGGGAGCTGTTTTTT.

V gene TRBV7-2 combines with J gene TRBJ1-5; 7 nucleotides agree with TRBD1. The length of the CDR3 is 14 residues. Losses at the gene ends were 4 bases for V and 6 bases for J; bases not matched to a gene: 6. The V gene's germline CDR1 is SGHTA and CDR2 FQGNSA. The CDR3 region is CASSSTGAPQPQHF. CDR3 DNA: TGTGCCAGCAGCTCTACAGGGGCGCCTCAGCCCCAGCATTTT.

The chain has TRBV18 and TRBJ1-1, with D maybe TRBD1 (5 bases). The CDR3 contains 15 residues. Germline V gene sequence: CDR1 KGHSH, CDR2 LQKENI. V lost 3 bases and J lost 0, with 11 bases in between. CDR3 nucleotide sequence: TGTGCCAGCTCACCGTATGGGGCAGTGAACACTGAAGCTTTCTTT. Translated, it gives CASSPYGAVNTEAFF.

The gene calls are TRBV28 and TRBJ1-2, with D perhaps TRBD1 (6 bases). Deletions cut 3 bases from V and 1 base from J, with 9 bases between. CDR1 MDHEN and CDR2 SYDVKM come from the germline V gene. This CDR3 is 14 amino acids long. In nucleotides, the CDR3 is TGTGCCAGCAGTTTGCAGGGGATTAACTATGGCTACACCTTC. Amino acids: CASSLQGINYGYTF.

The chain couples TRBV5-6 to TRBJ2-1; the match to TRBD1 covers 8 bases. CDR3 length: 16 amino acids. V lost 4 bases to trimming and J lost 7 bases; unmatched junction nucleotides: 13. Germline CDR1 is SGHDT and CDR2 is YYEEEE. The CDR3 is CASSPDRATGKNEQFF. The CDR3 DNA sequence: TGTGCCAGCAGCCCGGACAGGGCTACGGGAAAAAATGAGCAGTTCTTC.

This clone turned up a few times. The CDR3 region has the DNA TGTGCCAGCAGGACGGACCTCAACTATGGCTACACCTTC. It encodes CASRTDLNYGYTF. This sequence joins TRBV6-5 and TRBJ1-2; no clear D. The V end was cut by 6 bases, the J end by 2 bases, with 10 bases between. Germline V gene data show CDR1 as MNHEY and CDR2 as SVGAGI. This CDR3 spans 13 amino acids.

The chain employs TRBV19 and TRBJ1-2; 7 bases map to TRBD1. CDR1 and CDR2 from the germline V gene are LNHDA and SQIVND (reference sequence). The V segment lost 1 base and the J segment 7 bases; nucleotides outside the gene matches: 6. The CDR3 is 14 amino acids. The CDR3 sequence is CASSIVQGDGGYTF. The CDR3 DNA follows: TGTGCCAGTAGTATAGTGCAGGGGGATGGTGGCTACACCTTC. Together with reference TRBV19 and TRBJ1-2, the CDR3 gives the full variable domain: DGGITQSPKYLFRKEGQNVTLSCEQNLNHDAMYWYRQDPGQGLRLIYYSQIVNDFQKGDIAEGYSVSREKKESFPLTVTSAQKNPTAFYLCASSIVQGDGGYTFGSGTRLTVV.